These 6 T cell receptor beta chains were sequenced from one sample in a study of blood T cells in healthy people across ages. The second PCR ran roughly 6 to 11 cycles with a sample-barcoded 5' primer and J-beta primers. MiXCR was run by TCRdb on the 5' RACE reads, yielding one entry per CDR3 protein. The profile shows hundreds of thousands of distinct CDR3 sequences, 40% to 65% of them singletons. The sequencing input was blood. Receptors originate from an elderly man in good health.

The chain couples TRBV25-1 to TRBJ1-1; TRBD1 is a possible D gene (5 bases). Trimming shortened V by 1 base and J by 5 bases, and 17 bases separated the two germline ends. Germline V gene sequence: CDR1 MGHDK, CDR2 SYGVNS. The CDR3 covers 16 residues. CDR3 residues: CASSESGRGLGTEAFF. The CDR3 DNA sequence: TGTGCCAGCAGTGAATCGGGAAGGGGTCTGGGGACTGAAGCTTTCTTT.

A single count supports this clonotype. V gene TRBV12-3 or TRBV12-4 combines with J gene TRBJ2-7; TRBD2 agrees at 10 bases. The CDR3 has 16 amino acids. J gave up 6 bases and V 5 bases, and 13 bases lay outside the gene matches. CDR3 DNA: TGTGCCAGCAGTCCACTACTAGCGGGGAAGGGGACCGAGCAGTACTTC. Amino acid sequence: CASSPLLAGKGTEQYF.

V and J are TRBV3-1 and TRBJ2-4, with D hard to call. TRBJ2-7 explains the end of the DNA better; the J call may be wrong. Per germline, CDR1 LGHDT and CDR2 YNNKEL (reference sequence). The CDR3 contains 16 residues. This CDR3 is CASSQVVGTAAYEQYF. In DNA, the CDR3 is TGTGCCAGCAGCCAAGTTGTCGGCACAGCAGCCTACGAGCAGTACTTC.

This clonotype was detected a few times. This chain joins TRBV20-1 and TRBJ1-2; D is unclear. Trimming shortened V by 4 bases and J by 8 bases, and 14 bases separated the two germline ends. The CDR3 loop spans 12 amino acids. CDR1 DFQATT and CDR2 SNEGSKA come from the germline V gene (reference sequence). The CDR3 sequence: CSAKSVREGYTF. CDR3 sequence (DNA): TGCAGTGCTAAGTCAGTCCGGGAGGGCTACACCTTC.

The rearrangement links TRBV21-1 to TRBJ2-1; the table's D call of TRBD1 was not tested on the DNA. TRBV21-1 is classified as a pseudogene. The CDR3 runs 16 residues. The CDR3 sequence is CASSKDPGPPYNEQFF. In DNA form, the CDR3 reads TGTGCCAGCAGCAAAGACCCCGGGCCCCCATACAATGAGCAGTTCTTC.

Concerning this clonotype: An end of the junction does not agree with germline; a read error may underlie this. The chain employs TRBV7-8 and TRBJ2-7, with D uncertain. The germline V gene encodes CDR1 SGHVS and CDR2 FQNEAQ. The CDR3 extends over 16 amino acids. CDR3 in DNA: TGTGCCAGCAGCCAAATACTTATCGGCAGCTCCTACGAGCGGTACTTC. Translation gives CASSQILIGSSYERYF.